The present T cell receptor (beta chain) was sequenced within a study of shared clonotypes between healthy human individuals. Study background: Used for every donor were three CD4 naive, three CD4 memory, two CD8 naive and one CD8 memory plate.

In regard to this clone: The antigen remains undetermined.

Study findings and constraints: A small donor pool kept down the genetic and exposure-history diversity that was represented. Naive CD4 clonotypes were shared across a handful of donors at roughly 5.3%.

As defined, naive CD8 cells were CD45RO-negative and positively selected for CCR7, with terminally differentiated effector memory CD45RA+ cells excluded. Per the study methods: ImmunoSEQ sequences covered only the junction and lacked quality scores; filtering therefore differed. The repertoire was sequenced with immunoSEQ multiplex PCR; TCRdb's copy has only in-frame clones and lacks some. V and J calls and clone size are those listed in that table; D and trimming were worked out from the DNA. The repertoire holds hundreds of thousands of clones, approximately 96% seen once, with more than 0.085% in the top ten. Germline V gene lookup returns CDR1 MDHEN and CDR2 SYDVKM. CDR3 length equals 17 residues. The J segment lost 8 bases and the V segment lost 3 bases, leaving 16 bases of the junction unmatched.

The receptor was isolated from a woman aged 25 to 45 in good health. Source material: naive CD8+ T cells sorted from blood. The chain combines TRBV28 with TRBJ1-1; the match to TRBD1 covers 9 bases. The CDR3: CASSLAGTGFVYLEAFF. DNA of the CDR3: TGTGCCAGCAGTTTGGCCGGGACAGGGTTTGTTTACCTCGAAGCTTTCTTT. Full variable domain (missing parts from reference TRBV28 and TRBJ1-1): DVKVTQSSRYLVKRTGEKVFLECVQDMDHENMFWYRQDPGLGLRLIYFSYDVKMKEKGDIPEGYSVSREKKERFSLILESASTNQTSMYLCASSLAGTGFVYLEAFFGQGTRLTVV.